These T cell receptor beta chains were read from a single sample in a study of blood T cell repertoires in COVID-19. Assay used: immunoSEQ multiplex PCR; TCRdb lists only in-frame clones, some missing. This sample has some 500,000 clones, with 88% found just once. Sample: PBMCs or T cells enriched from blood (not recorded which). The receptor set was obtained from a woman between 35 and 50 years old who had recovered from COVID-19. The CDR3 runs from the conserved cysteine through the conserved F or W. Each record gives: J gene, clone size, V gene, D gene, CDR3 protein, CDR3 DNA. A D gene is named only where the DNA matches it firmly. Part of the rows lack a size; the others show once, few, many or a class for expanded clones.

j_call: TRBJ2-7
clone_size: .
v_call: TRBV12-3/TRBV12-4
d_call: .
cdr3_aa: CASSLLRGYEQYF
cdr3_nt: TGTGCCAGCAGTTTACTCAGGGGCTACGAGCAGTACTTC

j_call: TRBJ2-7
clone_size: .
v_call: TRBV7-2
d_call: .
cdr3_aa: CASSNSGSNEQYF
cdr3_nt: TGTGCCAGCAGCAATAGCGGATCCAACGAGCAGTACTTC

j_call: TRBJ2-3
clone_size: .
v_call: TRBV19
d_call: .
cdr3_aa: CASSSIGGGYGVTQYF
cdr3_nt: TGTGCCAGTAGCTCCATCGGCGGGGGCTACGGGGTTACGCAGTATTTT

j_call: TRBJ2-5
clone_size: .
v_call: TRBV5-1
d_call: TRBD2
cdr3_aa: CASSLVGGVVFPETQYF
cdr3_nt: TGCGCCAGCAGCTTGGTGGGAGGGGTAGTATTCCCAGAGACCCAGTACTTC

j_call: TRBJ2-7
clone_size: many
v_call: TRBV5-1
d_call: TRBD2
cdr3_aa: CASSLGTSSYEQYF
cdr3_nt: TGCGCCAGCAGCTTGGGGACTAGCTCCTACGAGCAGTACTTC

j_call: TRBJ2-3
clone_size: .
v_call: TRBV14
d_call: TRBD1
cdr3_aa: CASSQLQGSTDTQYF
cdr3_nt: TGTGCCAGCAGCCAATTACAGGGGAGTACAGATACGCAGTATTTT

j_call: TRBJ2-1
clone_size: .
v_call: TRBV9
d_call: TRBD2
cdr3_aa: CASSATGLAPETEQFF
cdr3_nt: TGTGCCAGCAGCGCCACCGGACTAGCACCTGAGACTGAGCAGTTCTTC

j_call: TRBJ1-1
clone_size: .
v_call: TRBV7-2
d_call: TRBD1
cdr3_aa: CASSTGTENTEAFF
cdr3_nt: TGTGCCAGCAGCACGGGGACAGAGAACACTGAAGCTTTCTTT

j_call: TRBJ2-7
clone_size: .
v_call: TRBV7-8
d_call: TRBD2
cdr3_aa: CASSLARSGSLDEQYF
cdr3_nt: TGTGCCAGCAGCTTAGCGCGTAGCGGGAGTCTGGACGAGCAGTACTTC

j_call: TRBJ1-5
clone_size: .
v_call: TRBV6-1
d_call: .
cdr3_aa: CASSEGRVFGQPQHF
cdr3_nt: TGTGCCAGCAGTGAAGGACGGGTTTTTGGTCAGCCCCAGCATTTT

j_call: TRBJ2-1
clone_size: .
v_call: TRBV7-9
d_call: .
cdr3_aa: CASSLALRDEQFF
cdr3_nt: TGTGCCAGCAGCTTAGCCCTTAGAGATGAGCAGTTCTTC

j_call: TRBJ1-2
clone_size: .
v_call: TRBV19
d_call: .
cdr3_aa: CASSLGGGGGYTF
cdr3_nt: TGTGCCAGTAGTCTCGGCGGAGGTGGCGGCTACACCTTC

j_call: TRBJ1-4
clone_size: .
v_call: TRBV5-1
d_call: TRBD1
cdr3_aa: CASTKIPDRGKNEKLFF
cdr3_nt: TGCGCCAGCACAAAAATTCCAGACAGGGGAAAAAATGAAAAACTGTTTTTT

j_call: TRBJ1-5
clone_size: .
v_call: TRBV30
d_call: .
cdr3_aa: CAWSEETGRNQPQHF
cdr3_nt: TGTGCCTGGAGTGAAGAAACAGGGCGCAATCAGCCCCAGCATTTT

j_call: TRBJ1-2
clone_size: once
v_call: TRBV6-2/TRBV6-3
d_call: .
cdr3_aa: CASSSLDRNGYTF
cdr3_nt: TGTGCCAGCAGCTCGCTCGACAGGAATGGCTACACCTTC

j_call: TRBJ2-1
clone_size: .
v_call: TRBV29-1
d_call: .
cdr3_aa: CSVEPENSYNEQFF
cdr3_nt: TGCAGCGTTGAACCGGAGAACTCCTACAATGAGCAGTTCTTC

j_call: TRBJ1-5
clone_size: .
v_call: TRBV24-1
d_call: TRBD1
cdr3_aa: CATSDEGATQPQHF
cdr3_nt: TGTGCCACCAGTGATGAGGGGGCTACTCAGCCCCAGCATTTT

j_call: TRBJ1-1
clone_size: .
v_call: TRBV5-3
d_call: .
cdr3_aa: CARSLREGVWENTEAFF
cdr3_nt: TGTGCCAGAAGCTTGAGGGAAGGGGTATGGGAGAACACTGAAGCTTTCTTT

j_call: TRBJ1-1
clone_size: once
v_call: TRBV4-1
d_call: TRBD1
cdr3_aa: CASSQSGQVNTEAFF
cdr3_nt: TGCGCCAGCAGCCAGTCGGGACAGGTGAACACTGAAGCTTTCTTT

j_call: TRBJ1-1
clone_size: .
v_call: TRBV7-9
d_call: .
cdr3_aa: CASSLVEGVTEAFF
cdr3_nt: TGTGCCAGCAGCTTAGTTGAGGGGGTCACTGAAGCTTTCTTT

j_call: TRBJ1-5
clone_size: .
v_call: TRBV28
d_call: .
cdr3_aa: CASSGQLPNQPQHF
cdr3_nt: TGTGCCAGCAGCGGACAGTTACCCAATCAGCCCCAGCATTTT

j_call: TRBJ2-1
clone_size: .
v_call: TRBV27
d_call: TRBD1
cdr3_aa: CASSRRTGSYNEQFF
cdr3_nt: TGTGCCAGCAGCCGGAGGACAGGGTCCTACAATGAGCAGTTCTTC

j_call: TRBJ1-1
clone_size: .
v_call: TRBV27
d_call: .
cdr3_aa: CASSNIRVGYTEAFF
cdr3_nt: TGTGCCAGCAGTAATATCCGGGTCGGGTACACTGAAGCTTTCTTT

j_call: TRBJ1-5
clone_size: .
v_call: TRBV25-1
d_call: .
cdr3_aa: CASRPGTSGPQHF
cdr3_nt: TGTGCCAGCAGACCCGGGACTTCTGGGCCCCAGCATTTT

j_call: TRBJ1-5
clone_size: .
v_call: TRBV12-5
d_call: .
cdr3_aa: CASGPRGGDSNQPQHF
cdr3_nt: TGTGCTAGTGGCCCCCGTGGGGGGGATAGCAATCAGCCCCAGCATTTT

j_call: TRBJ2-3
clone_size: .
v_call: TRBV7-2
d_call: .
cdr3_aa: CASSSNRGDTQYF
cdr3_nt: TGTGCCAGCAGCTCGAACCGAGGAGATACGCAGTATTTT

j_call: TRBJ2-5
clone_size: .
v_call: TRBV5-1
d_call: .
cdr3_aa: CASSANRVAQETQYF
cdr3_nt: TGCGCCAGCAGCGCGAACAGGGTTGCCCAAGAGACCCAGTACTTC

j_call: TRBJ1-2
clone_size: .
v_call: TRBV3-1/TRBV3-2
d_call: .
cdr3_aa: CASSLHEGNYGYTF
cdr3_nt: TGTGCCAGCAGCTTGCATGAGGGAAACTATGGCTACACCTTC

j_call: TRBJ2-1
clone_size: .
v_call: TRBV4-3
d_call: TRBD2
cdr3_aa: CASSPRLGGRWNEQFF
cdr3_nt: TGCGCCAGCAGCCCCCGACTGGGCGGGAGATGGAATGAGCAGTTCTTC

j_call: TRBJ2-7
clone_size: .
v_call: TRBV7-9
d_call: .
cdr3_aa: CASTGSSYEQYF
cdr3_nt: TGTGCCAGCACCGGCAGCTCCTACGAGCAGTACTTC

j_call: TRBJ2-1
clone_size: .
v_call: TRBV6-5
d_call: .
cdr3_aa: CASTQALVQFF
cdr3_nt: TGTGCCAGCACCCAAGCCCTAGTTCAGTTCTTC

j_call: TRBJ1-2
clone_size: .
v_call: TRBV18
d_call: .
cdr3_aa: CASSPDGGYGYTF
cdr3_nt: TGTGCCAGCTCACCAGACGGGGGCTATGGCTACACCTTC

j_call: TRBJ2-7
clone_size: .
v_call: TRBV27
d_call: TRBD2
cdr3_aa: CASSLAGGDEQYF
cdr3_nt: TGTGCCAGCAGTTTAGCGGGGGGCGACGAGCAGTACTTC

j_call: TRBJ2-7
clone_size: once
v_call: TRBV7-6
d_call: TRBD2
cdr3_aa: CASSLGAGGRGQAPYEQYF
cdr3_nt: TGTGCCAGCAGCTTAGGAGCGGGGGGAAGAGGACAGGCCCCCTACGAGCAGTACTTC

j_call: TRBJ2-5
clone_size: once
v_call: TRBV13
d_call: .
cdr3_aa: CASSLQGETQYF
cdr3_nt: TGTGCCAGCAGCTTGCAGGGGGAGACCCAGTACTTC

j_call: TRBJ1-4
clone_size: .
v_call: TRBV7-2
d_call: TRBD1
cdr3_aa: CASSSDRATNEKLFF
cdr3_nt: TGTGCCAGCAGCTCGGACAGGGCAACTAATGAAAAACTGTTTTTT

j_call: TRBJ1-5
clone_size: .
v_call: TRBV5-6
d_call: .
cdr3_aa: CASSLSGIGQPQHF
cdr3_nt: TGTGCCAGCAGCTTGTCGGGGATAGGCCAGCCCCAGCATTTT

j_call: TRBJ2-7
clone_size: .
v_call: TRBV15
d_call: TRBD2
cdr3_aa: CATSRDLKASGSLEQYF
cdr3_nt: TGTGCCACCAGCAGAGATCTCAAAGCTAGCGGGAGTTTGGAGCAGTACTTC

j_call: TRBJ1-6
clone_size: once
v_call: TRBV3-1/TRBV3-2
d_call: .
cdr3_aa: CASSQPGGPVYNSPLHF
cdr3_nt: TGTGCCAGCAGCCAACCGGGGGGTCCTGTCTATAATTCACCCCTCCACTTT

j_call: TRBJ1-2
clone_size: .
v_call: TRBV25-1
d_call: .
cdr3_aa: CASSDSGGWYDGYTF
cdr3_nt: TGTGCCAGCAGTGATTCGGGGGGCTGGTATGATGGCTACACCTTC

j_call: TRBJ1-1
clone_size: .
v_call: TRBV6-4
d_call: .
cdr3_aa: CASSVQGSTEAFF
cdr3_nt: TGTGCCAGCAGTGTTCAGGGCAGCACTGAAGCTTTCTTT

j_call: TRBJ2-3
clone_size: .
v_call: TRBV30
d_call: TRBD2
cdr3_aa: CAWLPGLAGDTQYF
cdr3_nt: TGTGCCTGGCTACCCGGACTAGCGGGAGATACGCAGTATTTT

j_call: TRBJ1-3
clone_size: .
v_call: TRBV24-1
d_call: .
cdr3_aa: CATSDPGVSGNTIYF
cdr3_nt: TGTGCCACCAGTGACCCCGGAGTCTCTGGAAACACCATATATTTT

j_call: TRBJ2-1
clone_size: once
v_call: TRBV18
d_call: .
cdr3_aa: CASSDWGTQDGQFF
cdr3_nt: TGTGCCAGCTCCGACTGGGGGACACAGGATGGGCAGTTCTTC

j_call: TRBJ1-1
clone_size: .
v_call: TRBV10-3
d_call: .
cdr3_aa: CAISELQQGNTEAFF
cdr3_nt: TGTGCCATCAGTGAGCTACAACAGGGAAACACTGAAGCTTTCTTT

j_call: TRBJ2-7
clone_size: .
v_call: TRBV2
d_call: .
cdr3_aa: CASSEVGVQNRHF
cdr3_nt: TGTGCCAGCAGTGAAGTAGGAGTGCAAAACAGGCATTTC

j_call: TRBJ1-3
clone_size: .
v_call: TRBV19
d_call: .
cdr3_aa: CASSPQHLLSGNTIYF
cdr3_nt: TGTGCCAGTAGTCCACAACACCTCCTCTCTGGAAACACCATATATTTT

j_call: TRBJ2-5
clone_size: once
v_call: TRBV10-1
d_call: .
cdr3_aa: CASSEGGEMETQYF
cdr3_nt: TGCGCCAGCAGTGAGGGTGGGGAGATGGAGACCCAGTACTTC

j_call: TRBJ1-4
clone_size: .
v_call: TRBV7-9
d_call: .
cdr3_aa: CASSPQTGTKNEKLFF
cdr3_nt: TGTGCCAGCAGCCCTCAAACCGGGACTAAAAATGAAAAACTGTTTTTT

j_call: TRBJ2-7
clone_size: .
v_call: TRBV27
d_call: .
cdr3_aa: CASSRTGTGSYEQYF
cdr3_nt: TGTGCCAGCAGCCGCACCGGGACTGGCTCCTACGAGCAGTACTTC

j_call: TRBJ1-1
clone_size: .
v_call: TRBV9
d_call: TRBD1
cdr3_aa: CASSGLTGGNTEAFF
cdr3_nt: TGTGCCAGCAGCGGCCTGACAGGGGGCAACACTGAAGCTTTCTTT

j_call: TRBJ1-3
clone_size: .
v_call: TRBV4-1
d_call: .
cdr3_aa: CASSQDRGAGGDTIYF
cdr3_nt: TGCGCCAGCAGCCAAGATAGGGGTGCCGGGGGTGACACCATATATTTT

j_call: TRBJ2-1
clone_size: .
v_call: TRBV19
d_call: .
cdr3_aa: CASSSRAGGGGEQFF
cdr3_nt: TGTGCCAGTAGTTCTCGGGCAGGGGGAGGCGGTGAGCAGTTCTTC

j_call: TRBJ2-1
clone_size: .
v_call: TRBV6-5
d_call: TRBD2
cdr3_aa: CAISGLAGGYEQFF
cdr3_nt: TGTGCCATCTCAGGACTAGCGGGAGGATATGAGCAGTTCTTC

j_call: TRBJ2-1
clone_size: .
v_call: TRBV7-2
d_call: .
cdr3_aa: CASSRSMSSYNEQFF
cdr3_nt: TGTGCCAGCAGTCGTTCTATGAGCTCCTACAATGAGCAGTTCTTC

j_call: TRBJ2-3
clone_size: .
v_call: TRBV7-9
d_call: TRBD1
cdr3_aa: CASSLAQGQGPSSTDTQYF
cdr3_nt: TGTGCCAGCAGCTTAGCCCAGGGACAGGGGCCATCTAGCACAGATACGCAGTATTTT

j_call: TRBJ1-1
clone_size: few
v_call: TRBV12-3/TRBV12-4
d_call: .
cdr3_aa: CASSTQGGAEAFF
cdr3_nt: TGTGCCAGCAGTACTCAGGGAGGGGCTGAAGCTTTCTTT

j_call: TRBJ2-5
clone_size: .
v_call: TRBV7-2
d_call: .
cdr3_aa: CASSSGLLQETQYF
cdr3_nt: TGTGCCAGCAGCTCCGGACTACTACAAGAGACCCAGTACTTC

j_call: TRBJ2-3
clone_size: .
v_call: TRBV6-2/TRBV6-3
d_call: TRBD2
cdr3_aa: CASSYVFGRAGDTQYF
cdr3_nt: TGTGCCAGCAGTTACGTCTTCGGGAGGGCGGGGGATACGCAGTATTTT

j_call: TRBJ1-1
clone_size: .
v_call: TRBV18
d_call: TRBD1
cdr3_aa: CASSLGQGSRNTEAFF
cdr3_nt: TGTGCCAGCTCGCTCGGACAGGGGAGTCGGAACACTGAAGCTTTCTTT